This TCR beta chain was recovered during a study of technical replicates of blood from several donors. Assay used: immunoSEQ multiplex PCR; TCRdb lists only in-frame clones, some missing. The sample records about 73,000 clones, approximately 90% being singletons. Trimming cost V 2 bases and J 1 base, with 21 bases left between them. Germline loops: CDR1 MNHNS, CDR2 SASEGT. This CDR3 comprises 19 residues. The genes are TRBV6-1 and TRBJ2-4; unclear D gene. Input material: PBMCs. The TCR comes from a human donor in good health. Some clones in this sample may be carry-over from other donors' samples. In nucleotides, the CDR3 is TGTGCCAGCAGTGAATCCCATTCAGGCGCTTTTTTTGCCAAAAACATTCAGTACTTC. Translating gives CASSESHSGAFFAKNIQYF.